This T cell receptor beta chain was obtained from a study of T cell responses to AZD1222 COVID-19 vaccine. V was clipped by 3 bases and J by 13 bases, with 15 bases between them. The CDR3 has 12 amino acids. Looked up from germline, CDR1 is MDHEN and CDR2 is SYDVKM. Assay: immunoSEQ multiplex PCR; the TCRdb copy retains only in-frame clones and omits some. Of fewer than 150,000 clones detected, 85% to 90% appear once; the ten largest clones hold about 4%. With respect to this clone: Its antigen is currently unknown.

The study's findings and limits: Rises in breadth and depth of Spike-specific TCRs came after two AZD1222 doses. Only six individuals given AZD1222 were seropositive at baseline. After the peak T cell response, and only then, were repertoires sampled. White British ancestry dominated among donors, who included more females, and clonal diversity was possibly underestimated.

This TCR was recovered from an adult who received the AZD1222 COVID-19 vaccine. This sequence joins TRBV28 and TRBJ1-1; TRBD1 might be the D (6 bases). Sequenced here: peripheral blood, sampled 28 days after the second AZD1222 dose. CDR3 residues: CASSLGARMDFF. CDR3 nucleotides: TGTGCCAGCAGTTTGGGGGCGCGGATGGATTTCTTT.